This T cell receptor (beta chain) is from a study of blood T cell repertoires in COVID-19. Original processing methods: Researchers report that nucleated cell counts were estimated from reference gene primer amplification. Here immunoSEQ multiplex PCR was the method, and the copy in TCRdb shows in-frame clones only, minus some. Clone size and V and J calls were adopted from that table, with D and trimming inferred from the DNA. The sample contains about 330,000 clones, around nine tenths of which appear only once. Cohorts were based on clinical histories the participants reported. The CDR3 sequence is 14 residues long. The V gene lost 3 bases and the J gene lost 5 bases, with 13 bases spanning the gap. Germline assignment: CDR1 KGHSH and CDR2 LQKENI.

Sequenced input: PBMCs or T cells enriched from blood (not recorded which). This chain uses TRBV18 with TRBJ1-1; possible D gene TRBD1, 6 bases. This receptor was identified in a woman in her 30s who had recovered from COVID-19. The chain's CDR3 is CASSPMNRETEAFF. CDR3 sequence (DNA): TGTGCCAGCTCACCTATGAACAGGGAGACTGAAGCTTTCTTT.